Following are 14 T cell receptor beta chains from one sample sequenced in a study of cytomegalovirus exposure and HLA in healthy donors (TCRdb year 2017). Library method: the immunoSEQ multiplex PCR assay. For the multiplex PCR, a mixture combining 60 forward primers for TCR Vbeta segments and 13 reverse primers for TCR Jbeta segments was used. Not all clones reach the TCRdb copy of this immuneACCESS table, which keeps in-frame sequences only. Checked studies attribute under half of the gap to unresolved V genes and leave the rest unexplained. The sample table lists roughly 100,000 clones, 75% of them with a count of one. About 2.5% of the sample rests with the top ten. The sample taken for sequencing was PBMCs. The receptors derive from a man aged 35 to 55 in good health and CMV-seronegative.

The gene calls are TRBV11-2 and TRBJ2-1; D possibly corresponds to TRBD1 (6 bases). The germline V and J ends were trimmed by 4 bases and 6 bases, with 10 bases remaining between them. From germline, CDR1 is SGHAT and CDR2 FQNNGV. The CDR3 length is 13 residues. CDR3 protein: CASSSNRANEQFF. The CDR3 nucleotides read TGTGCCAGCAGCTCAAACAGGGCCAATGAGCAGTTCTTC.

The chain combines TRBV6-1 with TRBJ2-1, with 10 bases identical to TRBD1. This CDR3 is 16 amino acids long. CDR1 is MNHNS, CDR2 SASEGT, per germline. V shed 3 bases and J 0 bases; nucleotides not matched to a gene: 2. The CDR3 is CASSDWTGGSYNEQFF. For the CDR3, the DNA is TGTGCCAGCAGTGACTGGACAGGGGGCTCCTACAATGAGCAGTTCTTC.

The V gene is TRBV19, the J gene TRBJ1-6; D perhaps matches TRBD1 (5 bases). The CDR3 consists of 12 residues. V lost 3 bases and J lost 9, with 6 bases in between. Germline V lookup: CDR1 LNHDA, CDR2 SQIVND (reference sequence). The CDR3 spells CASSIGGSPLHF. The CDR3 DNA is TGTGCCAGTAGTATCGGGGGTTCACCCCTCCACTTT.

This clone was observed once. The gene calls are TRBV5-4 and TRBJ2-5; a weak D match, TRBD2 (6 bases). Germline V gene lookup returns CDR1 SGHNT and CDR2 YYREEE (reference sequence). V was cut by 3 bases and J by 3 bases, with 12 bases left in between. The CDR3 totals 14 residues. The CDR3 DNA reads as TGTGCCAGCAGCTGGGGACTCTCTGAAGAGACCCAGTACTTC. The encoded protein is CASSWGLSEETQYF.

The V gene is TRBV5-1, the J gene TRBJ1-1, with TRBD1 matching over 10 bases. The CDR3 has 15 amino acids. Germline assignment: CDR1 SGHRS and CDR2 YFSETQ. The ends lost 4 bases at V and 6 bases at J; junction bases unmatched: 9. CDR3 loop: CASSVPGQGFAEAFF. The DNA for the CDR3 is TGCGCCAGCAGCGTTCCGGGACAGGGGTTCGCTGAAGCTTTCTTT.

This chain joins TRBV19 and TRBJ2-5, with 14 nucleotides matching TRBD2. Trimming at V came to 4 bases and at J to 7 bases, leaving 8 bases not matched to a gene. Germline loops: CDR1 LNHDA, CDR2 SQIVND (reference sequence). The CDR3 extends over 16 amino acids. The CDR3 DNA sequence: TGTGCCAGTAGTAAGGGACTAGCGGGGGCTGCGGGGACCCAGTACTTC. Its translation: CASSKGLAGAAGTQYF.

The chain links TRBV5-1 to TRBJ2-1; 10 nucleotides align to TRBD2. V shed 5 bases and J 2 bases; nucleotides not matched to a gene: 4. Looked up from germline, CDR1 is SGHRS and CDR2 is YFSETQ. CDR3 size: 15 residues. The CDR3 DNA reads as TGCGCCAGCAGATTAGCGGGGGGAGCCTACAATGAGCAGTTCTTC. Translating it yields CASRLAGGAYNEQFF.

The chain links TRBV19 to TRBJ2-3, with TRBD2 matching 13 bases. Germline lookup yields CDR1 LNHDA and CDR2 SQIVND (reference sequence). V lost 7 bases and J lost 4; bases outside the gene matches: 5. The CDR3 extends over 15 amino acids. The CDR3 DNA reads as TGTGCCAGTATGGAGGGGACTAGCGGGGCAGATACGCAGTATTTT. Protein sequence: CASMEGTSGADTQYF.

Details on this clone: An end of the junction does not agree with germline; a read error may underlie this. The chain carries TRBV29-1 and TRBJ1-1; the match to TRBD1 covers 9 bases. Per the germline V gene, CDR1 is SQVTM and CDR2 is ANQGSEA. CDR3 length equals 14 residues. CDR3 sequence: CSVEGGQGTTEAFF. DNA of the CDR3: TGCAGCGTCGAAGGCGGACAGGGGACAACTGAAGCTTTCTTT.

This chain links TRBV6-6 with TRBJ2-3; 8 bases line up with TRBD2. Germline loops: CDR1 MNHNY, CDR2 SVGAGI (reference sequence). This CDR3 is 15 amino acids long. V trimming: 2 bases; J trimming: 2 bases; junction bases outside the gene matches: 3. CDR3 amino acids: CASSYQRGTTDTQYF. CDR3 coding DNA: TGTGCCAGCAGTTACCAGCGGGGGACCACAGATACGCAGTATTTT.

The rearrangement links TRBV5-1 to TRBJ1-1; D call uncertain. Trimming cost V 0 bases and J 1 base, with 4 bases left between them. The CDR3 contains 13 residues. Germline CDR1 is SGHRS and CDR2 is YFSETQ. The CDR3 sequence: CASSLAENTEAFF. The DNA of the CDR3 is TGCGCCAGCAGCTTGGCAGAGAACACTGAAGCTTTCTTT. The full variable domain, in which reference TRBV5-1 and TRBJ1-1 provide the parts outside the CDR3, is KAGVTQTPRYLIKTRGQQVTLSCSPISGHRSVSWYQQTPGQGLQFLFEYFSETQRNKGNFPGRFSGRQFSNSRSEMNVSTLELGDSALYLCASSLAENTEAFFGQGTRLTVV.

The chain combines TRBV7-7 with TRBJ2-3; 9 nucleotides agree with TRBD1. The CDR3 has 15 amino acids. The V gene end was trimmed by 5 bases and the J gene end by 4 bases; junction bases not matched to a gene: 7. Germline V gene lookup returns CDR1 SSHAT and CDR2 FNYEAQ (reference sequence). Written as DNA, the CDR3 is TGTGCCAGCAGCGCGACAGGGGGGAACGCAGATACGCAGTATTTT. This encodes CASSATGGNADTQYF.

This clone was picked up a small number of times. The chain combines TRBV5-1 with TRBJ2-5; 8 nucleotides agree with TRBD1. CDR1 and CDR2 (germline): SGHRS, YFSETQ. The CDR3 has 14 amino acids. V lost 6 bases and J lost 5; bases outside the gene matches: 9. CDR3 in amino acids: CASNQASGGETQYF. In DNA, the CDR3 is TGCGCCAGCAACCAGGCCTCAGGGGGCGAGACCCAGTACTTC.

The chain carries TRBV9 and TRBJ2-2; no clear D. V lost 0 bases and J 2 bases, leaving 8 bases between the germline ends. CDR3 length equals 15 residues. From germline, CDR1 is SGDLS and CDR2 YYNGEE. CDR3 nucleotides: TGTGCCAGCAGCGTAGCTAGGCTTAACACCGGGGAGCTGTTTTTT. It translates to CASSVARLNTGELFF.